These T cell receptor beta chains were read from a single sample in a study. MiXCR, applied by TCRdb to the 5' RACE reads, yields one record per CDR3 protein. This table holds around 37,000 distinct CDR3 sequences, roughly 27% found once. The specimen sequenced was memory CD4+ T cells sorted from a lymph node. The receptors here all came from a female donor with breast cancer. CDR3s include the opening cysteine and the closing phenylalanine or tryptophan. A D gene is named only where the DNA matches it firmly. Size tells how often a clone was seen (once, few, many) or the class of an expanded clone, and some rows leave it out.

j_gene: TRBJ1-4; d_gene: NA; v_gene: TRBV15; abundance: NA; CDR3nt: TGTGCCACCAGCAGATCTGCGGTTAATGAAAAACTGTTTTTT; CDR3aa: CATSRSAVNEKLFF
j_gene: TRBJ2-5; d_gene: NA; v_gene: TRBV7-9; abundance: medium-sized; CDR3nt: TGTGCCAGCAGCCCCGGGATCTCTAGAGAGACCCAGTACTTC; CDR3aa: CASSPGISRETQYF
j_gene: TRBJ1-1; d_gene: NA; v_gene: TRBV27; abundance: few; CDR3nt: TGTGCCAGCAGTTTATTTCAGACGAACACTGAAGCTTTCTTT; CDR3aa: CASSLFQTNTEAFF
j_gene: TRBJ2-7; d_gene: TRBD1; v_gene: TRBV12-3/TRBV12-4; abundance: NA; CDR3nt: TGTGCCATCTTGGGACAGTTCCATCCCTACGAGCAGTACTTC; CDR3aa: CAILGQFHPYEQYF
j_gene: TRBJ2-3; d_gene: TRBD2; v_gene: TRBV20-1; abundance: few; CDR3nt: TGCAGCCGGGACTACAACACAGATACGCAGTATTTT; CDR3aa: CSRDYNTDTQYF
j_gene: TRBJ1-5; d_gene: NA; v_gene: TRBV12-3/TRBV12-4; abundance: NA; CDR3nt: TGTGCCAGCAGTTTACGGTATAGCAATCAGCCCCAGCATTTT; CDR3aa: CASSLRYSNQPQHF
j_gene: TRBJ2-5; d_gene: NA; v_gene: TRBV27; abundance: NA; CDR3nt: TGTGCCAGCAGTTTGTTGGGCGGAGAGACCCAGTACTTC; CDR3aa: CASSLLGGETQYF
j_gene: TRBJ2-5; d_gene: NA; v_gene: TRBV5-1; abundance: few; CDR3nt: TGCGCCAGCAGCTTGCAAAACCAAGAGACCCAGTACTTC; CDR3aa: CASSLQNQETQYF
j_gene: TRBJ1-5; d_gene: TRBD1; v_gene: TRBV6-2/TRBV6-3; abundance: few; CDR3nt: TGTGCCAGCAGCCAGGACAGGGTGGGCAATCAGCCCCAGCATTTT; CDR3aa: CASSQDRVGNQPQHF
j_gene: TRBJ2-1; d_gene: NA; v_gene: TRBV29-1; abundance: many; CDR3nt: TGCAGCGTTGTATCCCCCTCCTACAATGAGCAGTTCTTC; CDR3aa: CSVVSPSYNEQFF
j_gene: TRBJ1-1; d_gene: NA; v_gene: TRBV7-8; abundance: few; CDR3nt: TGTGCCAGCAGCCTGGGGGGGGAGAACACTGAAGCTTTCTTT; CDR3aa: CASSLGGENTEAFF
j_gene: TRBJ2-2; d_gene: NA; v_gene: TRBV6-4; abundance: few; CDR3nt: TGTGCCAGCAGACGGGTAGTAGACACCGGGGAGCTGTTTTTT; CDR3aa: CASRRVVDTGELFF
j_gene: TRBJ2-5; d_gene: NA; v_gene: TRBV5-1; abundance: NA; CDR3nt: TGCGCCAGCGGAAGGAGTACCGAGACCCAGTACTTC; CDR3aa: CASGRSTETQYF
j_gene: TRBJ1-5; d_gene: NA; v_gene: TRBV5-6; abundance: NA; CDR3nt: TGTGCCAGCAGCTTTAGGTGGGAGCAGCCCCAGCATTTT; CDR3aa: CASSFRWEQPQHF
j_gene: TRBJ2-3; d_gene: TRBD1; v_gene: TRBV12-3/TRBV12-4; abundance: NA; CDR3nt: TGTGCCAGCAGGTCGACAGGGGGGAATCAGTATTTT; CDR3aa: CASRSTGGNQYF
j_gene: TRBJ2-7; d_gene: NA; v_gene: TRBV4-1; abundance: many; CDR3nt: TGCGCCAGCAGCCAAGCGGGCAGTAGCTCCTACGAGCAGTACTTC; CDR3aa: CASSQAGSSSYEQYF
j_gene: TRBJ1-1; d_gene: NA; v_gene: TRBV12-5; abundance: few; CDR3nt: TGTGCTAGTGGTCCCACGTCCAGGGAGGAATGTGGCACTGAAGCTTTCTTT; CDR3aa: CASGPTSREECGTEAFF
j_gene: TRBJ1-5; d_gene: NA; v_gene: TRBV15; abundance: few; CDR3nt: TGTGCCACCAGCAGAGGGGCTGGAGGCAATCAGCCCCAGCATTTT; CDR3aa: CATSRGAGGNQPQHF
j_gene: TRBJ2-1; d_gene: NA; v_gene: TRBV4-1; abundance: few; CDR3nt: TGCGCCAGCAGCCAAGGCTCCCCAGCGGGCCCTTACAATGAGCAGTTCTTC; CDR3aa: CASSQGSPAGPYNEQFF
j_gene: TRBJ2-7; d_gene: TRBD2; v_gene: TRBV25-1; abundance: NA; CDR3nt: TGTGCCAGCAGGAATAGCGGGAGTCGGTACGAGCAGTACTTC; CDR3aa: CASRNSGSRYEQYF
j_gene: TRBJ1-3; d_gene: NA; v_gene: TRBV29-1; abundance: few; CDR3nt: TGCAGCGTTGAAGATTTAGGGGCGATTGTTTTT; CDR3aa: CSVEDLGAIVF
j_gene: TRBJ1-1; d_gene: NA; v_gene: TRBV5-1; abundance: medium-sized; CDR3nt: TGCGCCAGCAGCAGAGGCAGAAACACTGAAGCTTTCTTT; CDR3aa: CASSRGRNTEAFF
j_gene: TRBJ2-5; d_gene: NA; v_gene: TRBV5-1; abundance: NA; CDR3nt: TGCGCCAGCAGTTTTGTTGGGACTCGGGAAGAGACCCAGTACTTC; CDR3aa: CASSFVGTREETQYF
j_gene: TRBJ2-3; d_gene: TRBD2; v_gene: TRBV6-5; abundance: medium-sized; CDR3nt: TGTGCCAGCAGACCTAGCGGGACGATCCCAGATACGCAGTATTTT; CDR3aa: CASRPSGTIPDTQYF
j_gene: TRBJ2-7; d_gene: TRBD1; v_gene: TRBV18; abundance: NA; CDR3nt: TGTGCCAGCTCCGGGACAGAACACTCCTACGAGCAGTACTTC; CDR3aa: CASSGTEHSYEQYF
j_gene: TRBJ1-1; d_gene: TRBD1; v_gene: TRBV7-3; abundance: NA; CDR3nt: TGTGCCAGCAGCTGGGACAGCCTAGTCCGTGAAGCTTTCTTT; CDR3aa: CASSWDSLVREAFF
j_gene: TRBJ1-1; d_gene: NA; v_gene: TRBV24-1; abundance: NA; CDR3nt: TGTGCCACCAGTGATTTCCCCCTAATCCCAGGGGACACTGAAGCTTTCTTT; CDR3aa: CATSDFPLIPGDTEAFF
j_gene: TRBJ2-3; d_gene: NA; v_gene: TRBV7-3; abundance: few; CDR3nt: TGTGCCAGCTCCCCCGTGCGAGGGGGCACAGATACGCAGTATTTT; CDR3aa: CASSPVRGGTDTQYF
j_gene: TRBJ2-1; d_gene: TRBD1; v_gene: TRBV7-6; abundance: NA; CDR3nt: TGTGCCAGCAGCTTAGCCGGACAGGGGTTTGACAATGAGCAGTTCTTC; CDR3aa: CASSLAGQGFDNEQFF
j_gene: TRBJ2-7; d_gene: TRBD1; v_gene: TRBV7-8; abundance: few; CDR3nt: TGTGCCAGCAGCTTAGGGGACAGGGTGGACGAGCAGTACTTC; CDR3aa: CASSLGDRVDEQYF
j_gene: TRBJ2-4; d_gene: NA; v_gene: TRBV11-2; abundance: few; CDR3nt: TGTGCCAGCAGCTTAGGAATCCCCTCGGCCAAAAACATTCAGTACTTC; CDR3aa: CASSLGIPSAKNIQYF
j_gene: TRBJ2-2; d_gene: TRBD1; v_gene: TRBV4-1; abundance: NA; CDR3nt: TGCGCCAGCAGCCAAGATCACAGGGGGGCCGGGGAGCTGTTTTTT; CDR3aa: CASSQDHRGAGELFF
j_gene: TRBJ2-7; d_gene: NA; v_gene: TRBV5-1; abundance: NA; CDR3nt: TGCGCCAGCAGCTTGGCTGCAGGGGCTTACGAGCAGTACTTC; CDR3aa: CASSLAAGAYEQYF
j_gene: TRBJ2-2; d_gene: NA; v_gene: TRBV28; abundance: NA; CDR3nt: TGTGCCAGCAGTTTTTGGGGGCGGTTCGACACCGGGGAGCTGTTTTTT; CDR3aa: CASSFWGRFDTGELFF
j_gene: TRBJ1-3; d_gene: TRBD1; v_gene: TRBV10-3; abundance: NA; CDR3nt: TGTGCCATGACAGGGGGAAACACCATATATTTT; CDR3aa: CAMTGGNTIYF
j_gene: TRBJ2-5; d_gene: TRBD2; v_gene: TRBV12-3/TRBV12-4; abundance: NA; CDR3nt: TGTGCCAGCAGTCTGCGGGGGGCAAAGACCCAGTACTTC; CDR3aa: CASSLRGAKTQYF
j_gene: TRBJ1-1; d_gene: NA; v_gene: TRBV19; abundance: NA; CDR3nt: TGTGCCAGTAGACACGGACGGTTGAACACTGAAGCTTTCTTT; CDR3aa: CASRHGRLNTEAFF
j_gene: TRBJ2-1; d_gene: TRBD2; v_gene: TRBV24-1; abundance: NA; CDR3nt: TGTGCCACCAGTGATAGGCTAGCGGGGAGGGGTGAGCAGTTCTTC; CDR3aa: CATSDRLAGRGEQFF
j_gene: TRBJ1-4; d_gene: NA; v_gene: TRBV20-1; abundance: NA; CDR3nt: TGCAGTGCTAGTTCGACAGGCCTTAATGAAAAACTGTTTTTT; CDR3aa: CSASSTGLNEKLFF
j_gene: TRBJ2-5; d_gene: TRBD1; v_gene: TRBV6-1; abundance: medium-sized; CDR3nt: TGTGCCAGCCACCGGGACAGGTCTAGGGAGACCCAGTACTTC; CDR3aa: CASHRDRSRETQYF
j_gene: TRBJ2-2; d_gene: NA; v_gene: TRBV13; abundance: NA; CDR3nt: TGTGCCAGCAGGCCCGGAGCGGAGACCGGGGAGCTGTTTTTT; CDR3aa: CASRPGAETGELFF
j_gene: TRBJ2-7; d_gene: TRBD1; v_gene: TRBV7-4; abundance: NA; CDR3nt: TGTGCCAGCAGCTCGCAGGGGGCCCTTGCCTACGAGCAGTACTTC; CDR3aa: CASSSQGALAYEQYF
j_gene: TRBJ2-7; d_gene: NA; v_gene: TRBV28; abundance: NA; CDR3nt: TGTGCCAGCAGTTTGTACCCGCGGGGCAGGGGGACTTTCTCCTACGAGCAGTACTTC; CDR3aa: CASSLYPRGRGTFSYEQYF
j_gene: TRBJ2-2; d_gene: NA; v_gene: TRBV30; abundance: NA; CDR3nt: TGTGCCTGGAGTCCCGTTCCTCCCCGGCACACCGGGGAGCTGTTTTTT; CDR3aa: CAWSPVPPRHTGELFF
j_gene: TRBJ2-7; d_gene: TRBD1; v_gene: TRBV10-1; abundance: NA; CDR3nt: TGCGCCAGCAGCTCGACAGGGAAAACCTACGAGCAGTACTTC; CDR3aa: CASSSTGKTYEQYF
j_gene: TRBJ2-2; d_gene: NA; v_gene: TRBV6-1; abundance: NA; CDR3nt: TGTGCCAGCAGTGAAGGGACCCACGTTGGGGCCGGGGAGCTGTTTTTT; CDR3aa: CASSEGTHVGAGELFF
j_gene: TRBJ1-4; d_gene: NA; v_gene: TRBV7-9; abundance: NA; CDR3nt: TGTGCCAGCAGCGCCTACAGGGATACGGCTGAAAAACTGATTTTT; CDR3aa: CASSAYRDTAEKLIF
j_gene: TRBJ2-2; d_gene: NA; v_gene: TRBV7-9; abundance: NA; CDR3nt: TGTGCCAGCAGCAAACCTACGTCTGGACTCGCCGGGGAGCTGTTTTTT; CDR3aa: CASSKPTSGLAGELFF
j_gene: TRBJ1-2; d_gene: NA; v_gene: TRBV7-3; abundance: few; CDR3nt: TGTGCCAGCAGCCCCCAGGGGTACGCCTATGGCTACACCTTC; CDR3aa: CASSPQGYAYGYTF
j_gene: TRBJ2-7; d_gene: NA; v_gene: TRBV7-2; abundance: few; CDR3nt: TGTGCCAGCAGCTCTGGAAGGTTTGGGGGCTACGAGCAGTACTTC; CDR3aa: CASSSGRFGGYEQYF
j_gene: TRBJ2-3; d_gene: NA; v_gene: TRBV29-1; abundance: NA; CDR3nt: TGCAGCGTTGGGGCCCTCGCAGGTACGCAGTATTTT; CDR3aa: CSVGALAGTQYF
j_gene: TRBJ2-5; d_gene: NA; v_gene: TRBV7-6; abundance: NA; CDR3nt: TGTGCCAGCAGCTGGAATCAGGGATGGGAGACCCAGTACTTC; CDR3aa: CASSWNQGWETQYF
j_gene: TRBJ1-5; d_gene: NA; v_gene: TRBV5-6; abundance: NA; CDR3nt: TGTGCCAGCAGCCCGGGACCGATGGGACAGCCCCAGCATTTT; CDR3aa: CASSPGPMGQPQHF
j_gene: TRBJ2-7; d_gene: NA; v_gene: TRBV20-1; abundance: NA; CDR3nt: TGCAGTGCCCAAGGACCGTCCGAGCAGTACTTC; CDR3aa: CSAQGPSEQYF
j_gene: TRBJ2-7; d_gene: TRBD2; v_gene: TRBV4-2; abundance: NA; CDR3nt: TGTGCCAGCAGCCAAAAACTAGCGGGAGGCTACGAGCAGTACTTC; CDR3aa: CASSQKLAGGYEQYF